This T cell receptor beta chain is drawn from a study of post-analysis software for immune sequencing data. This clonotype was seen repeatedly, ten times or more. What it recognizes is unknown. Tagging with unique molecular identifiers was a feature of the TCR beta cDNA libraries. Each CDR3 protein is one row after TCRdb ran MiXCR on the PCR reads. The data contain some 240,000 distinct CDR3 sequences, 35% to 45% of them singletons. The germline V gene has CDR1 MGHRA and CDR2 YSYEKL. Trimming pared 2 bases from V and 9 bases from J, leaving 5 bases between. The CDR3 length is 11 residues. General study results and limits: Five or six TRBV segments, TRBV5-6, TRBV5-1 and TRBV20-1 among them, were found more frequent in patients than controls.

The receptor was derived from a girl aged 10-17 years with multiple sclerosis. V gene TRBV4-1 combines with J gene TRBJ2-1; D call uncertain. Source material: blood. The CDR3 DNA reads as TGCGCCAGCAGCCAACAAGGTGAGCAGTTCTTC. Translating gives CASSQQGEQFF.